This T cell receptor beta chain comes out of a study of blood T cell repertoires in COVID-19. The wider study: Samples taken during acute and convalescent COVID-19 were collected in the United States, Italy and Spain. T cells, B-cell-depleted T cells, or PBMCs supplied cDNA or gDNA.

Authors' data handling: Reference gene primer amplification gave estimated nucleated cell counts. Generated by immunoSEQ multiplex PCR, the TCRdb table keeps only in-frame clones and is missing some. The V and J calls and clone size were taken over from that table, and D and trimming were inferred from the DNA. The data show about 36,000 clones, with 85% seen just once and about an eighth held by the top ten. Trimming removed 1 base from V and 2 bases from J, with 9 bases in between. Germline assignment: CDR1 LGHNA and CDR2 YSLEER. CDR3 length equals 15 residues. The origin of this receptor is a human donor in a cohort sampled during active COVID-19. The sequenced material came from peripheral blood. This rearrangement joins TRBV4-3 to TRBJ1-3; D unresolved. CDR3 bases: TGCGCCAGCAGCCAAGGAGAGAGAACTGGAAACACCATATATTTT. Encoded protein: CASSQGERTGNTIYF.